The table lists the clone carrying this T cell receptor (beta chain) with a few counts. Its specificity is not known. The library was built from about 400 ng RNA with molecular barcoded adaptors for alpha/delta and beta/gamma chains. TCRdb passed the reads through MiXCR, listing each CDR3 protein once. The sample contains tens of thousands of distinct CDR3 sequences, over 11% of which appear only once. The CDR3 runs to 14 residues. The J segment lost 1 base and the V segment lost 4 bases, leaving 3 bases of the junction unmatched. Looked up from germline, CDR1 is SGHRS and CDR2 is YFSETQ. These data are taken from a study of read filtering for tumor transcriptome and immune sequencing. Study details: DNase treatment preceded whole-transcriptome library preparation. TCR-mapped reads were about 3.5 to 10.27 million with IR-seq versus about 85 to 1,300 with RNA-seq.

The study, taken as a whole, reports: IR-seq and RNA-seq agreed better without single-read clonotypes.

This TCR derives from a donor over 35 with multiple myeloma. V is TRBV5-1 and J is TRBJ2-5, with 8 bases aligning to TRBD2. The sequenced sample was a population of CD138-negative cells sorted from bone marrow. CDR3 coding DNA: TGCGCCAGCAGCACCACTAGCGGCCAAGAGACCCAGTACTTC. Encoded protein: CASSTTSGQETQYF.